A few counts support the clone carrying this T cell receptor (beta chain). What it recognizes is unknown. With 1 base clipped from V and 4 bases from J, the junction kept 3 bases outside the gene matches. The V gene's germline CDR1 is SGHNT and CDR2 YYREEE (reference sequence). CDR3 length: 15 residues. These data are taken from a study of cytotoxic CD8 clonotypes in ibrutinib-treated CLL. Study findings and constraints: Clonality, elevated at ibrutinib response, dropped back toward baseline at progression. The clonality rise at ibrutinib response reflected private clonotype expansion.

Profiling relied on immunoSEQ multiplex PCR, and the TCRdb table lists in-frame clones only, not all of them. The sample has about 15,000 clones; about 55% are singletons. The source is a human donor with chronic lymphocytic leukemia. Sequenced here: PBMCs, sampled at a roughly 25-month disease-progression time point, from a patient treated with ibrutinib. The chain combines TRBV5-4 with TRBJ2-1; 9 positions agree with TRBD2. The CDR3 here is CASSLRSGGYNEQFF. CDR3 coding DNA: TGTGCCAGCAGCTTGCGGAGCGGGGGGTACAATGAGCAGTTCTTC.